This T cell receptor (beta chain) was sequenced for a study of blood T cell repertoires in COVID-19. Study-wide context: The United States, Italy and Spain supplied acute and convalescent COVID-19 samples. The analysed material was cDNA or gDNA that came from T cells, B-cell-depleted T cells, or PBMCs.

Authors' data handling: From reference gene primer amplification, estimates of nucleated cell counts were derived. Profiled with immunoSEQ multiplex PCR; TCRdb holds only in-frame clones, not every one. Clonal size and the V and J genes are those of that table, whereas D and trimming came from the DNA. The sample contains around 85,000 clones, around 90% of which appear only once. Sequences were obtained from peripheral blood. The TCR comes from an elderly woman with active or convalescent COVID-19.

The CDR3 here is CASSFQPADEQYF. CDR3 sequence (DNA): TGTGCCAGCAGCTTTCAACCAGCGGACGAGCAGTACTTC. The chain uses TRBV7-2 and TRBJ2-7, with D tentatively TRBD2 (5 bases). The CDR3 length is 13 residues. Trimming took off 3 bases at V and 5 bases at J, with 11 bases between the two ends. The V gene's germline CDR1 is SGHTA and CDR2 FQGNSA. Based on the CDR3 plus reference TRBV7-2 and TRBJ2-7, the full variable domain is GAGVSQSPSNKVTEKGKDVELRCDPISGHTALYWYRQSLGQGLEFLIYFQGNSAPDKSGLPSDRFSAERTGGSVSTLTIQRTQQEDSAVYLCASSFQPADEQYFGPGTRLTVT.